A selection of T cell receptor beta chains follows, all from one sample in a study of shared clonotypes between healthy human individuals. Data came from immunoSEQ multiplex PCR; TCRdb stores just in-frame clones and leaves some out. The table has about 2 million clones, just under 95% seen once. Specimen: naive CD8+ T cells sorted from blood. The receptors originated from a man in his late teens or twenties in good health. Both conserved end residues are part of each CDR3. Fields, in order: J gene, CDR3 length, clone size, V gene, D gene, CDR3 protein, CDR3 DNA. The D gene is left open where the match is weak. Where a row states a size, it is once, few, many or the class of an expanded clone; other rows omit it.

TRBJ1-4,15,-,TRBV7-9,TRBD1,CASSWGTGINEKLFF,TGTGCCAGCAGCTGGGGGACAGGGATTAATGAAAAACTGTTTTTT
TRBJ2-3,14,-,TRBV29-1,-,CSVDLESGTDTQYF,TGCAGCGTTGACCTAGAATCAGGTACAGATACGCAGTATTTT
TRBJ2-2,15,-,TRBV5-1,-,CASSSPASVTGELFF,TGCGCCAGCAGCTCCCCGGCTAGCGTCACCGGGGAGCTGTTTTTT
TRBJ2-3,20,-,TRBV4-1,TRBD2,CASSQVAAGTSGRGVDTQYF,TGCGCCAGCAGCCAAGTAGCTGCCGGGACTAGCGGGAGAGGGGTAGATACGCAGTATTTT
TRBJ1-3,16,-,TRBV7-9,-,CASSSNGGGPGNTIYF,TGTGCCAGCAGCTCCAACGGGGGGGGGCCTGGAAACACCATATATTTT
TRBJ1-1,14,-,TRBV6-5,-,CASSPLYDGTEAFF,TGTGCCAGCAGTCCCCTCTACGATGGCACTGAAGCTTTCTTT
TRBJ1-5,17,-,TRBV21-1,-,CASRVARGIVGNQPQHF,-
TRBJ2-7,13,-,TRBV5-6,TRBD1,CASSSDRGLGQYF,TGTGCCAGCAGCTCGGACAGGGGGCTCGGGCAGTACTTC
TRBJ2-7,14,-,TRBV28,-,CASSSGTLVYEQYF,TGTGCCAGCAGTTCCGGGACACTAGTCTACGAGCAGTACTTC
TRBJ2-1,14,-,TRBV6-1,TRBD1,CASRSGQGYNEQFF,TGTGCCAGCAGATCGGGACAGGGGTACAATGAGCAGTTCTTC
TRBJ1-3,14,-,TRBV27,-,CASSLLGSGNTIYF,TGTGCCAGCAGTTTATTGGGGTCTGGAAACACCATATATTTT
TRBJ2-3,15,-,TRBV7-9,-,CASSLNREGTDTQYF,TGTGCCAGCAGCTTGAACAGGGAAGGCACAGATACGCAGTATTTT
TRBJ2-7,14,-,TRBV7-9,-,CASSFFDQGGEQYF,TGTGCCAGCAGCTTCTTTGATCAGGGAGGCGAGCAGTACTTC
TRBJ2-7,16,-,TRBV5-1,TRBD2,CASSYGRQTPSYEQYF,TGCGCCAGCAGCTACGGGAGGCAGACTCCAAGCTACGAGCAGTACTTC
TRBJ2-7,13,-,TRBV7-6,TRBD1,CASSLTGTYEQYF,TGTGCCAGCAGCTTGACAGGGACCTACGAGCAGTACTTC
TRBJ1-1,15,-,TRBV7-9,TRBD1,CASSEGQGKNTEAFF,TGTGCCAGCAGCGAGGGACAGGGGAAGAACACTGAAGCTTTCTTT
TRBJ2-7,12,once,TRBV29-1,-,CSVEGQSYEQYF,TGCAGCGTTGAAGGGCAGTCCTACGAGCAGTACTTC
TRBJ2-7,14,-,TRBV28,-,CASSSGPKANEQYF,TGTGCCAGCAGTTCGGGACCGAAAGCGAACGAGCAGTACTTC
TRBJ2-1,15,-,TRBV11-2,TRBD2,CASSWGLAGGYEQFF,TGTGCCAGCAGCTGGGGACTAGCGGGAGGCTATGAGCAGTTCTTC
TRBJ2-2,17,-,TRBV19,TRBD1,CASSMASGTVDTGELFF,TGTGCCAGTAGTATGGCTTCCGGGACAGTCGACACCGGGGAGCTGTTTTTT
TRBJ2-7,14,once,TRBV4-1,-,CASSQETGAYEQYF,TGCGCCAGCAGCCAAGAAACAGGCGCCTACGAGCAGTACTTC
TRBJ2-5,12,-,TRBV5-6,-,CASSFAGETQYF,TGTGCCAGCAGCTTTGCGGGGGAGACCCAGTACTTC
TRBJ2-3,15,-,TRBV5-4,TRBD2,CASSSLGLDADTQYF,TGTGCCAGCAGCTCGCTCGGACTAGACGCAGATACGCAGTATTTT
TRBJ2-3,14,-,TRBV27,-,CASKRLIVQDTQYF,TGTGCCAGCAAACGACTGATAGTCCAAGATACGCAGTATTTT
TRBJ1-2,16,-,TRBV10-3,-,CAISESGEVGNYGYTF,TGTGCCATCAGTGAGTCAGGCGAGGTGGGAAACTATGGCTACACCTTC
TRBJ2-3,14,-,TRBV7-9,-,CASSQEQGTDTQYF,TGTGCCAGCAGCCAGGAGCAGGGCACAGATACGCAGTATTTT
TRBJ1-2,14,-,TRBV27,-,CASSLMAGDYGYTF,TGTGCCAGCAGTTTAATGGCCGGCGACTATGGCTACACCTTC
TRBJ1-2,15,-,TRBV6-1,-,CASRGHQVGSYGYTF,TGTGCCAGCAGGGGACATCAGGTTGGTAGCTATGGCTACACCTTC
TRBJ2-7,12,-,TRBV30,-,CAWGGQDTRQYF,TGTGCCTGGGGAGGTCAGGACACCCGGCAGTACTTC
TRBJ2-7,14,-,TRBV7-6,-,CASSPQGKAYEQYF,TGTGCCAGCAGCCCTCAGGGTAAAGCCTACGAGCAGTACTTC
TRBJ1-2,15,-,TRBV9,-,CASSVGGAPNYGYTF,TGTGCCAGCAGCGTAGGCGGGGCCCCTAACTATGGCTACACCTTC
TRBJ1-5,16,-,TRBV28,-,CASSFDEGSREQPQHF,TGTGCCAGCAGTTTCGACGAGGGGTCGAGGGAACAGCCCCAGCATTTT
TRBJ2-6,15,-,TRBV7-6,-,CASSLDRDGANVLTF,TGTGCCAGCAGCTTAGACAGGGATGGGGCCAACGTCCTGACTTTC
TRBJ2-5,15,-,TRBV28,-,CASSLLAGKQETQYF,TGTGCCAGCAGTTTATTGGCAGGCAAACAAGAGACCCAGTACTTC
TRBJ1-4,17,-,TRBV5-6,-,CASSFHQMGRDGEKLFF,TGTGCCAGCAGCTTTCATCAGATGGGCCGTGACGGGGAAAAACTGTTTTTT
TRBJ2-1,13,-,TRBV28,-,CASMMAGNNEQFF,TGTGCCAGCATGATGGCGGGAAACAATGAGCAGTTCTTC
TRBJ1-1,15,-,TRBV4-1,-,CASSQGQGLDTEAFF,TGCGCCAGCAGCCAAGGTCAGGGGTTGGACACTGAAGCTTTCTTT
TRBJ2-5,17,-,TRBV2,TRBD2,CASSEMAASGTWETQYF,TGTGCCAGCAGTGAGATGGCGGCTAGCGGGACGTGGGAGACCCAGTACTTC
TRBJ2-1,15,-,TRBV6-5,TRBD2,CASSYAGGPGNEQFF,TGTGCCAGCAGTTATGCGGGAGGGCCTGGAAATGAGCAGTTCTTC
TRBJ1-6,15,-,TRBV9,-,CASSVGEAWGSPLHF,TGTGCCAGCAGCGTAGGGGAGGCCTGGGGTTCACCCCTCCACTTT
TRBJ2-7,15,once,TRBV18,-,CASSPIGGGTYEQYF,TGTGCCAGCTCACCAATCGGGGGAGGAACCTACGAGCAGTACTTC
TRBJ2-2,13,-,TRBV6-5,-,CASSFATPGELFF,TGTGCCAGCAGCTTCGCGACCCCCGGGGAGCTGTTTTTT
TRBJ2-5,14,-,TRBV27,TRBD2,CASSFVGGLETQYF,TGTGCCAGCAGTTTCGTGGGAGGGTTGGAGACCCAGTACTTC
TRBJ2-2,17,-,TRBV7-6,TRBD1,CASRFPPDRANTGELFF,TGTGCCAGCAGATTCCCCCCGGACAGGGCGAACACCGGGGAGCTGTTTTTT
TRBJ1-1,13,-,TRBV7-9,-,CASSATPNTEAFF,TGTGCCAGCAGCGCCACCCCGAACACTGAAGCTTTCTTT
TRBJ2-1,15,-,TRBV6-5,-,CASLPLAGSYNEQFF,TGTGCCAGCCTACCCCTGGCGGGCTCCTACAATGAGCAGTTCTTC